This TCR beta chain was sequenced during a study of beta chain features in type 1 diabetes. CDR3 size: 12 residues. Trimming pared 5 bases from V and 4 bases from J, leaving 8 bases between. Germline V lookup: CDR1 SEHNR, CDR2 FQNEAQ (reference sequence). Isolated RNA was reverse transcribed in full, so expressed TCRB transcripts were sequenced. TCRdb's table, derived via immunoSEQ multiplex PCR, lists solely in-frame clones and lacks some. Of 550,000 to 850,000 clones in the sample, around 15% are singletons; the top ten hold approximately 0.02%. Findings and caveats of the study: When Type 1 diabetes patients were examined, their TCRB CDR3s proved moderately but significantly shorter in all four CD4+ subsets.

Comment on this clone: The antigen is undetermined.

The gene calls are TRBV7-9 and TRBJ1-1, with a possible D match to TRBD1 (5 bases). The material sequenced was naive CD4+ T cells from blood. This TCR derives from a man aged 18-30 years with type 1 diabetes. The CDR3 bases are TGTGCCAGCAGCAAGGGGATCACTGAAGCTTTCTTT. Amino acids: CASSKGITEAFF.